The source of this T cell receptor (beta chain) is a study of cytomegalovirus exposure and HLA in healthy donors. This clone turned up a few times. The antigen remains unidentified. Germline CDR1 reads SNHLY; CDR2 reads FYNNEI. The CDR3 has 18 residues. Use of 60 Vbeta and 13 Jbeta primers characterized the PCR. Sequencing was performed with immunoSEQ multiplex PCR; in TCRdb, only in-frame clones are kept and a portion is missing. Of under 150,000 clones listed, 55% to 80% are singletons. Study results and limitations: In an earlier analysis, most TCR beta V segments were productive about 87% or about 30% of the time. Most CMV-associated TCR beta chains appeared HLA-restricted in a later analysis. TCR beta V- and J-gene trimming, according to a later analysis, was linked to a missense DCLRE1C variant. Among the sequence variants, a highly shared cluster was likely an artifact of sequencing.

The source is a human donor in good health. Sequencing input: PBMCs. This chain connects TRBV2 to TRBJ2-5; D may be TRBD1 (6 bases). Near its end, the DNA agrees better with TRBJ2-7, so the J call may be wrong. The CDR3 sequence is CAIRGPLLPGHDPYEQYF. DNA for the CDR3: TGTGCCATCAGGGGCCCGCTCCTTCCGGGACACGACCCCTACGAGCAGTACTTC.